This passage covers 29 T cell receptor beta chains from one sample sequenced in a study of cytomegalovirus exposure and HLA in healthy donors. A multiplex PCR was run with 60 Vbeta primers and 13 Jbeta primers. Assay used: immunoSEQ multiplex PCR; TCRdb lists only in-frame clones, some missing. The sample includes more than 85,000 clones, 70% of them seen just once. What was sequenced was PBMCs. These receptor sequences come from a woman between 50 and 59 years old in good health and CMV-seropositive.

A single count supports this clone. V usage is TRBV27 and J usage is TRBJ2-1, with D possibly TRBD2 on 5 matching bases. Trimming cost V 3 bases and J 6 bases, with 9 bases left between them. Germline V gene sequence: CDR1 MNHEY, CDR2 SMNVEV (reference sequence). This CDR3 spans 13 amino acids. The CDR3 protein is CASSLGVGNEQFF. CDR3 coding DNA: TGTGCCAGCAGTTTGGGAGTGGGCAATGAGCAGTTCTTC.

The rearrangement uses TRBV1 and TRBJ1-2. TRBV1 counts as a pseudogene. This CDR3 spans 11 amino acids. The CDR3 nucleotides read TGCACCAGCAGCTCTCTGTCGGGCTACACCTTC. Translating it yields CTSSSLSGYTF.

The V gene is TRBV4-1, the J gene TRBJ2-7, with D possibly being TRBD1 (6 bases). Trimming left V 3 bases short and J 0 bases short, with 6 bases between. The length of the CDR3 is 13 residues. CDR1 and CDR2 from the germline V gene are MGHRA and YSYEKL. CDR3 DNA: TGCGCCAGCAGCCAGGGACACTCCTACGAGCAGTACTTC. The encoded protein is CASSQGHSYEQYF.

The CDR3 bases are TGTGCCAGCAAACCCCTAGGGGGAATGAATGAGCAGTTCTTC. This codes for CASKPLGGMNEQFF. The rearrangement joins TRBV2 to TRBJ2-1, with D tentatively TRBD1 (6 bases). The CDR3 runs 14 residues. The ends were cut back, 7 bases at V and 7 bases at J, with 17 bases in the middle. Germline V gives CDR1 SNHLY, CDR2 FYNNEI.

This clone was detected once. The CDR3 sequence is CASSFATSGSGYEQYF. CDR3 nucleotides: TGTGCCAGCAGTTTTGCCACTAGCGGGAGTGGCTACGAGCAGTACTTC. The chain employs TRBV27 and TRBJ2-7; 11 bases are shared with TRBD2. V dropped 3 bases and J dropped 3; count of bases not matched to a gene: 7. The CDR3 extends over 16 amino acids. The germline gives CDR1 MNHEY, CDR2 SMNVEV (reference sequence).

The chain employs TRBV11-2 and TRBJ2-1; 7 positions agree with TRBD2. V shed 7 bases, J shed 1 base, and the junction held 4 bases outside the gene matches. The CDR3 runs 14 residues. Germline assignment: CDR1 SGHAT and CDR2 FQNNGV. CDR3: CASISGGSYNEQFF. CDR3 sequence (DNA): TGTGCCAGCATCTCGGGGGGTTCCTACAATGAGCAGTTCTTC.

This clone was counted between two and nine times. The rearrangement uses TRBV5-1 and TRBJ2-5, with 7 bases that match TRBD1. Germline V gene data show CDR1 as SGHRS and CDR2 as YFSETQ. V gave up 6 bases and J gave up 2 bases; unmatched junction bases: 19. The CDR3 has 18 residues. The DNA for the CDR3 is TGCGCCAGCAAAGAGGAGGTCAAGGGACAGCTTTTTCAAGAGACCCAGTACTTC. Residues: CASKEEVKGQLFQETQYF.

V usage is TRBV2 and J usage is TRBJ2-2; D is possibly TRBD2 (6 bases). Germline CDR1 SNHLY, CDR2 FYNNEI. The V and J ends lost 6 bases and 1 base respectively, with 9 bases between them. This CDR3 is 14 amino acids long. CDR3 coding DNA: TGTGCCAGCAGAGTAGCGGAGAACACCGGGGAGCTGTTTTTT. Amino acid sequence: CASRVAENTGELFF.

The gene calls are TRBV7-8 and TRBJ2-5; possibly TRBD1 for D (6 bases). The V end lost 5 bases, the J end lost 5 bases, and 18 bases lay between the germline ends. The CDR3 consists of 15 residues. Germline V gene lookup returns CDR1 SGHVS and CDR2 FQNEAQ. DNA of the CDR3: TGTGCCAGCAGCCAATTCGGACAGTTGGGGGAGACCCAGTACTTC. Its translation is CASSQFGQLGETQYF.

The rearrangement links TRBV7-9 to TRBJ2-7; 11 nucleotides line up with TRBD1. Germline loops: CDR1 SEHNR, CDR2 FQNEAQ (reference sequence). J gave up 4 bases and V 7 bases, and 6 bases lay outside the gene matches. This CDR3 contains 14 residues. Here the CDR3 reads CASTPGQGAYEQYF. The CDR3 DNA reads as TGTGCCAGCACCCCAGGACAGGGGGCATACGAGCAGTACTTC.

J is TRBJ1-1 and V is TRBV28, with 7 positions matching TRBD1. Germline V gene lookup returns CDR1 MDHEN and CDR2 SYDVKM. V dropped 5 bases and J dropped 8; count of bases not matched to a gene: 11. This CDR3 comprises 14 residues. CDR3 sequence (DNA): TGTGCCAGCAGTCATTTGAAGGGGGCGGGGGAAGCTTTCTTT. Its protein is CASSHLKGAGEAFF.

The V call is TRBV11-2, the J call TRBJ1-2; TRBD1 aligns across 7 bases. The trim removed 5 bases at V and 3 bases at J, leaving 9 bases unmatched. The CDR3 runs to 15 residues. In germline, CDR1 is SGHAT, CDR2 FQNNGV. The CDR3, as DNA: TGTGCCAGCAGCCCCCTCCGGGACAGATACTATGGCTACACCTTC. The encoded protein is CASSPLRDRYYGYTF.

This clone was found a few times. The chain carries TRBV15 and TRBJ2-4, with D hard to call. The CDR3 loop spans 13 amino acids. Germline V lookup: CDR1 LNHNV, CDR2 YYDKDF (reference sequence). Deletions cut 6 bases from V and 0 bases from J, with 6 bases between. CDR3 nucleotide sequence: TGTGCCACCAGTGGGCTAGCCAAAAACATTCAGTACTTC. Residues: CATSGLAKNIQYF. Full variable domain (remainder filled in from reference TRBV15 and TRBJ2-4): DAMVIQNPRYQVTQFGKPVTLSCSQTLNHNVMYWYQQKSSQAPKLLFHYYDKDFNNEADTPDNFQSRRPNTSFCFLDIRSPGLGDTAMYLCATSGLAKNIQYFGAGTRLSVL.

As DNA, the CDR3 is TGTGCCAGCGCGGTGAGTAGCGGCTACAATGAGCAGTTCTTC. Its translation is CASAVSSGYNEQFF. This chain uses TRBV28 with TRBJ2-1; possible D gene TRBD2, 6 bases. The CDR3 is 14 residues long. Trimming left V 8 bases short and J 3 bases short, with 14 bases between. Germline V lookup: CDR1 MDHEN, CDR2 SYDVKM. Full variable domain (rest looked up from reference TRBV28 and TRBJ2-1): DVKVTQSSRYLVKRTGEKVFLECVQDMDHENMFWYRQDPGLGLRLIYFSYDVKMKEKGDIPEGYSVSREKKERFSLILESASTNQTSMYLCASAVSSGYNEQFFGPGTRLTVL.

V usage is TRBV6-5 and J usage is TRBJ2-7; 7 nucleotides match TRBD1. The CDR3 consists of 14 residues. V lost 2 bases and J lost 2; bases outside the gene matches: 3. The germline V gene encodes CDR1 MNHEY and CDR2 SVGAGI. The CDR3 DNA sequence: TGTGCCAGCAGTTACGCGCAGGGGGCCTACGAGCAGTACTTC. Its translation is CASSYAQGAYEQYF.

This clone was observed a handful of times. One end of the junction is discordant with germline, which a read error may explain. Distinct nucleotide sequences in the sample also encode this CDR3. CDR3 nucleotide sequence: TGCGCCAGCAGCCATCCGGGACTAGCGGGAGGGCAAAATAAGGACGAGCAGTACTTC. This gives the protein CASSHPGLAGGQNKDEQYF. J is TRBJ2-7 and V is TRBV5-4; 16 bases line up with TRBD2. CDR1 and CDR2 from the germline V gene are SGHNT and YYREEE (reference sequence). The length of the CDR3 is 19 residues.

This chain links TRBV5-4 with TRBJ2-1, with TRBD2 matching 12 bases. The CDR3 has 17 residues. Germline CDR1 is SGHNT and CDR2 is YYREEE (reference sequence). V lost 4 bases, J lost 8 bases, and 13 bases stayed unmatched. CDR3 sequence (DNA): TGTGCCAGCAGCCCACCGGGACTAGCGGGCCTACAGGATGAGCAGTTCTTC. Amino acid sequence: CASSPPGLAGLQDEQFF.

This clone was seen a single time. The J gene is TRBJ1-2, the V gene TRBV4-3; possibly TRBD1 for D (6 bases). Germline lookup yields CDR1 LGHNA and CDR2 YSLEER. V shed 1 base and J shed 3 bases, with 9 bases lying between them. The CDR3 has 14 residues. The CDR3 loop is CASSQGGGYYGYTF. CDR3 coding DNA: TGCGCCAGCAGCCAAGGGGGGGGCTACTATGGCTACACCTTC.

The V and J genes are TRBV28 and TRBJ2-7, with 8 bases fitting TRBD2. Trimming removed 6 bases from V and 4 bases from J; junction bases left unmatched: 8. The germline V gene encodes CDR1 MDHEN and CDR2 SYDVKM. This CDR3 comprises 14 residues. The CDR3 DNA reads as TGTGCCAGCAGCACCGGGACTAGGTCATACGAGCAGTACTTC. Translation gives CASSTGTRSYEQYF.

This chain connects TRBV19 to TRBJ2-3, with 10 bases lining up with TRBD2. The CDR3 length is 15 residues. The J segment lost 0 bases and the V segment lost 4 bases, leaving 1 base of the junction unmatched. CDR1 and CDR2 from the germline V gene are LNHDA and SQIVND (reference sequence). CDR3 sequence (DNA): TGTGCCAGTAGTACGACTAGCGGGAGCACAGATACGCAGTATTTT. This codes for CASSTTSGSTDTQYF. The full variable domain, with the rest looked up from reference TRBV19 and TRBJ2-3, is DGGITQSPKYLFRKEGQNVTLSCEQNLNHDAMYWYRQDPGQGLRLIYYSQIVNDFQKGDIAEGYSVSREKKESFPLTVTSAQKNPTAFYLCASSTTSGSTDTQYFGPGTRLTVL.

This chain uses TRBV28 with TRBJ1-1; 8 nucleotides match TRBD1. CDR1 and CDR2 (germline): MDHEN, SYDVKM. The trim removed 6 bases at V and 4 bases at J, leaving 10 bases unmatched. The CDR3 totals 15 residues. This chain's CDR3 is CASRTPRGLSTEAFF. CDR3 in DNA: TGTGCCAGCAGAACCCCCAGGGGGCTTAGCACTGAAGCTTTCTTT. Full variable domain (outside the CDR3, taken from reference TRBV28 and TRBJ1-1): DVKVTQSSRYLVKRTGEKVFLECVQDMDHENMFWYRQDPGLGLRLIYFSYDVKMKEKGDIPEGYSVSREKKERFSLILESASTNQTSMYLCASRTPRGLSTEAFFGQGTRLTVV.

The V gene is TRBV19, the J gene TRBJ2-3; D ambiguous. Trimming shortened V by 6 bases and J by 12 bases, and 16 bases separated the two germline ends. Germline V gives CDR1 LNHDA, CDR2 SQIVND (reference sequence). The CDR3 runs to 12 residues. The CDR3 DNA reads TGTGCCAGTAGAATGACACCCAATAACCAGTATTTT. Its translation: CASRMTPNNQYF.

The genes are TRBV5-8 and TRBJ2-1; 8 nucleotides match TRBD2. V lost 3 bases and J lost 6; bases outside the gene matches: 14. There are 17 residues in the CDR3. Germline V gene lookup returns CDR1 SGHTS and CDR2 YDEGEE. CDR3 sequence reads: CASSSGSGAGGPNEQFF. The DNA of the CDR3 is TGTGCCAGCAGCTCGGGGTCGGGGGCGGGAGGTCCCAATGAGCAGTTCTTC.

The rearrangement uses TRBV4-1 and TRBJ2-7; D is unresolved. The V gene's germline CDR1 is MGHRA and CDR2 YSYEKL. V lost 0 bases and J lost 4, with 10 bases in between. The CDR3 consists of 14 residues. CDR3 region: CASSQDAGTYEQYF. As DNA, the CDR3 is TGCGCCAGCAGCCAAGATGCAGGTACTTACGAGCAGTACTTC.

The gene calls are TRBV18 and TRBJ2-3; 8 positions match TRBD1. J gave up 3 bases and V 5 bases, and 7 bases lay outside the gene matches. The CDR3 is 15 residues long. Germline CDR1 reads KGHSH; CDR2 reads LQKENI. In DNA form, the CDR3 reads TGTGCCAGCTCAATCGGACAGGGTTGGACAGATACGCAGTATTTT. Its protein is CASSIGQGWTDTQYF. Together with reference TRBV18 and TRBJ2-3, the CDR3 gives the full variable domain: NAGVMQNPRHLVRRRGQEARLRCSPMKGHSHVYWYRQLPEEGLKFMVYLQKENIIDESGMPKERFSAEFPKEGPSILRIQQVVRGDSAAYFCASSIGQGWTDTQYFGPGTRLTVL.

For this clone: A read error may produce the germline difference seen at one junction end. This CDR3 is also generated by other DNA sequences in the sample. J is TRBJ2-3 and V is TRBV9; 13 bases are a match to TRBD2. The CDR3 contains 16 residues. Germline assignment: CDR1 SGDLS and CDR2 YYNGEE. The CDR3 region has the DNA TGTGCCAGCAGCGATGGACTAGCGGGAGATCCCGATACGCAGTACTTT. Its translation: CASSDGLAGDPDTQYF. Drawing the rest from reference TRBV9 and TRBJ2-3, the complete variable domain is DSGVTQTPKHLITATGQRVTLRCSPRSGDLSVYWYQQSLDQGLQFLIQYYNGEERAKGNILERFSAQQFPDLHSELNLSSLELGDSALYFCASSDGLAGDPDTQYFGPGTRLTVL.

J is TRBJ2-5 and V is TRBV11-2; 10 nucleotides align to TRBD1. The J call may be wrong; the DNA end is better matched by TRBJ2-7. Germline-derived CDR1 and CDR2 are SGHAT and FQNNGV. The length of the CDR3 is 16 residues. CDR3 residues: CASSPMGQGSSYEQYF. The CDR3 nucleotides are TGTGCCAGCAGCCCGATGGGACAGGGGTCCTCCTACGAGCAGTACTTC.

CDR3 loop: CASSGSGTTNNEQFF. In DNA, the CDR3 is TGTGCCAGCAGCGGGTCCGGGACTACTAACAATGAGCAGTTCTTC. V usage is TRBV9 and J usage is TRBJ2-1; 7 nucleotides agree with TRBD2. The CDR3 sequence is 15 residues long. The germline CDR1 and CDR2 sequences are SGDLS and YYNGEE. The V gene end was trimmed by 3 bases and the J gene end by 5 bases; junction bases not matched to a gene: 8.

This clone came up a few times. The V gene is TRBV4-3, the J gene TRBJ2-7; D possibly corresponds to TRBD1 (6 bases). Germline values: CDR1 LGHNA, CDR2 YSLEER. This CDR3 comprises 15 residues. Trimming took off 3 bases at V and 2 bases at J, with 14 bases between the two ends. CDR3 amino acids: CASSHGTPTPYEQYF. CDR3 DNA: TGCGCCAGCAGCCACGGGACACCGACCCCCTACGAGCAGTACTTC.